The entry below gives a single T cell receptor (beta chain) sequence along with its context. This clonotype was counted a few times. It lacks a known antigen. Compared with germline, one end of the junction differs, possibly owing to a read error. Total RNA was extracted from the cultured T cells using TRIzol reagent. 5' rapid amplification of cDNA ends (5'RACE) was used to amplify TCRbeta libraries from RNA. Library concentration and integrity were checked with Qubit, an Agilent instrument, and quantitative PCR before sequencing. A commercial service provider sequenced the qualified libraries on Illumina HiSeq or MiSeq. As for the authors' bioinformatics: TCR sequences in each sample were identified using MiXCR version 1.8.2. For a clone to count as qualified, its CDR3 had to be longer than four amino acids, its nucleotide length had to be in-frame, and the clone could not contain a stop codon. A read containing the complete CDR3 structure was counted as an effective read. Validation of expanded clones was performed by RT-PCR with 24 Vbeta primers, GeneScan spectratyping, and Sanger sequencing. The public sequencing data were trimmed at Q25 with fastp and processed into clonotypes with MiXCR by TCRdb, which kept only in-frame beta chains. Each entry merges the rows of one CDR3 protein and shows their most common DNA and genes. The authors' filters were not applied to this entry. The sample table shows 14,000 or so distinct CDR3 sequences, and more than 30% are seen once. The ten largest clones take up about 9.3% of the sample.

The data were taken from a study of T cell repertoires and leukemia-associated antigens (dated by TCRdb to about 2019). Study-level background: Each sample yielded about 5.1 to 6.6 million read pairs and about 3.3 to 5.0 million effective reads, 15 million to 20 million effective reads overall. In vitro peptide stimulation of healthy T cells was used with the aim of identifying the antigen recognized by a TCR Vbeta21 clone previously found in CML patients. Study-wide findings and limitations: Numbers of Vbeta genes (around 66), Jbeta genes (more than 13), VDJ rearrangements and unique CDR3s did not differ significantly among the four groups. Direct testing of the expanded clones' antigen specificity and function was not done, and further investigation was required.

The CDR3 contains 14 residues, cysteine and phenylalanine counted. Left in the record is the CDR3 DNA by itself, 42 bases read in frame from the first base. CD3+ T cells were initially rested overnight at over 2 million cells/mL in RPMI 1640 lacking fetal bovine serum. MACS immunomagnetic beads were used according to the manufacturer's instructions to isolate CD3+ T cells from PBMCs. The sequenced sample consisted of CD3+ T cells sorted from blood and cultured. Here the chain combines TRBV12-3 or TRBV12-4 and TRBJ2-1; the best D guess is TRBD2, with 5 bases matching. The clonotype originates from a female donor in good health. The encoded CDR3 is CATLTSGSHNEQFF. The nucleotide sequence is TGTGCCACCCTGACCAGCGGCTCCCACAATGAGCAGTTCTTC.